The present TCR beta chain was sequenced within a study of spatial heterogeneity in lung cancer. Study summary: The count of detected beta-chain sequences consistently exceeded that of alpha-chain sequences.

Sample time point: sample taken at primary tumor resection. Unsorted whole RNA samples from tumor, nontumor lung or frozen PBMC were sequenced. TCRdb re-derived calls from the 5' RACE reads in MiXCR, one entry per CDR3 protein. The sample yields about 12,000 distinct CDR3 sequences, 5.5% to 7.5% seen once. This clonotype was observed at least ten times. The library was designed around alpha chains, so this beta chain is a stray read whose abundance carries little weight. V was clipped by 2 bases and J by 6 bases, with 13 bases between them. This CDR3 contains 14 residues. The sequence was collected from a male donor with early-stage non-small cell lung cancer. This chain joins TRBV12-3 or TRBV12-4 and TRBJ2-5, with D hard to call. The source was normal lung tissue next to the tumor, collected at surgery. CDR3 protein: CASSLSASRQTQYF. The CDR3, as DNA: TGTGCCAGCAGTTTATCGGCTAGTCGACAGACCCAGTACTTC.